The 25 T cell receptor beta chains below were found in one sample sequenced in a study of blood T cell repertoires in COVID-19. The table came from immunoSEQ multiplex PCR; TCRdb's copy has only in-frame clones and leaves some out. The sample consists of a few hundred thousand clones, about nine tenths of them appearing once. Material: PBMCs or T cells enriched from blood (not recorded which). These receptors all stem from a man aged 25-45 years who had recovered from COVID-19.

This chain joins TRBV5-1 and TRBJ2-7; D might be TRBD1 (5 bases). Germline V lookup: CDR1 SGHRS, CDR2 YFSETQ. The V gene lost 0 bases and the J gene lost 4 bases, with 14 bases spanning the gap. The CDR3 runs to 15 residues. The CDR3 DNA reads as TGCGCCAGCAGCTTGGAAACAGGCGACGGGTACGAGCAGTACTTC. This codes for CASSLETGDGYEQYF.

The chain links TRBV6-1 to TRBJ1-5; TRBD1 might be the D (5 bases). Germline CDR1 and CDR2: MNHNS and SASEGT. V was shortened by 2 bases and J by 0 bases, with 14 bases between the two germline ends. The CDR3 loop spans 17 amino acids. The CDR3 protein is CASSERAGLYSNQPQHF. CDR3 bases: TGTGCCAGCAGTGAAAGGGCGGGACTATATAGCAATCAGCCCCAGCATTTT.

V usage is TRBV19 and J usage is TRBJ2-7, with 11 nucleotides matching TRBD2. J gave up 3 bases and V 5 bases, and 6 bases lay outside the gene matches. Germline loops: CDR1 LNHDA, CDR2 SQIVND (reference sequence). CDR3 length equals 15 residues. CDR3 DNA sequence: TGTGCCAGTAGTGCCAGACTAGCGGGGATCTACGAGCAGTACTTC. Translation gives CASSARLAGIYEQYF. Based on the CDR3 plus reference TRBV19 and TRBJ2-7, the full variable domain is DGGITQSPKYLFRKEGQNVTLSCEQNLNHDAMYWYRQDPGQGLRLIYYSQIVNDFQKGDIAEGYSVSREKKESFPLTVTSAQKNPTAFYLCASSARLAGIYEQYFGPGTRLTVT.

V is TRBV7-2 and J is TRBJ1-1; D call uncertain. Germline values: CDR1 SGHTA, CDR2 FQGNSA. V shed 7 bases and J shed 8 bases, with 20 bases lying between them. The CDR3 has 14 residues. The CDR3 DNA reads as TGTGCCAGCACCCTCGCGGGGTCAACAGTGGAAGCTTTCTTT. Its protein product is CASTLAGSTVEAFF.

The gene calls are TRBV5-1 and TRBJ1-1; 7 nucleotides align to TRBD1. Germline CDR1 is SGHRS and CDR2 is YFSETQ. The CDR3 is 15 residues long. V trimming: 4 bases; J trimming: 1 base; junction bases outside the gene matches: 7. CDR3 nucleotides: TGCGCCAGCAGCGGAGGGACAGCTGCGAACACTGAAGCTTTCTTT. It encodes CASSGGTAANTEAFF.

The V and J genes are TRBV4-2 and TRBJ2-5; 7 positions match TRBD2. Germline V gene sequence: CDR1 LGHNA, CDR2 YNFKEQ. There are 16 residues in the CDR3. Trimming took 1 base from V and 4 from J; bases not matched to a gene: 9. The DNA for the CDR3 is TGTGCCAGCAGCCAAGGTTATGCGGGAGCGGTAGAGACCCAGTACTTC. It codes for CASSQGYAGAVETQYF.

This clone has only a few counts. The rearrangement links TRBV7-8 to TRBJ1-1; 8 bases agree with TRBD1. This CDR3 has 15 residues. The junction had 10 bases not matched to a gene; V was cut back by 5 bases and J by 5 bases. The germline V gene encodes CDR1 SGHVS and CDR2 FQNEAQ. CDR3 coding DNA: TGTGCCAGCAGCATACCAGGACAGGGAGGAACTGAAGCTTTCTTT. This translates into CASSIPGQGGTEAFF.

This clone was recorded once. The chain has TRBV11-1 and TRBJ2-3; TRBD1 might be the D (6 bases). The CDR3 covers 14 residues. The germline V gene encodes CDR1 SGHAT and CDR2 FQDESV (reference sequence). V was shortened by 5 bases and J by 3 bases, with 12 bases between the two germline ends. DNA of the CDR3: TGTGCCAGCAGCAGAAGACAGGAGACAGATACGCAGTATTTT. Its protein is CASSRRQETDTQYF.

This chain connects TRBV6-6 to TRBJ1-1; 7 bases map to TRBD1. With V trimmed by 9 bases and J by 0 bases, 1 base remained unmatched. The CDR3 loop spans 12 amino acids. Germline-derived CDR1 and CDR2 are MNHNY and SVGAGI (reference sequence). Here the CDR3 DNA reads TGTGCCAGACAGGGGATGAACACTGAAGCTTTCTTT. Protein: CARQGMNTEAFF.

In this sample, this clone turned up once. This rearrangement joins TRBV30 to TRBJ1-2; no clear D. The V and J ends lost 3 bases and 5 bases respectively, with 7 bases between them. CDR1 GTSNPN and CDR2 SVGIG come from the germline V gene (reference sequence). The CDR3 runs 11 residues. The CDR3 region has the DNA TGTGCCTGGAGGGACTCATATGGCTACACCTTC. Translation gives CAWRDSYGYTF. Combining the CDR3 with reference TRBV30 and TRBJ1-2 gives the whole variable domain SQTIHQWPATLVQPVGSPLSLECTVEGTSNPNLYWYRQAAGRGLQLLFYSVGIGQISSEVPQNLSASRPQDRQFILSSKKLLLSDSGFYLCAWRDSYGYTFGSGTRLTVV.

This rearrangement joins TRBV4-1 to TRBJ1-6; TRBD1 agrees at 10 bases. This CDR3 has 16 amino acids. V was pared by 4 bases and J by 10 bases, with 10 bases of the junction left unmatched. Germline loops: CDR1 MGHRA, CDR2 YSYEKL. This CDR3 reads CASSLRQGADRSPLHF. The DNA for the CDR3 is TGCGCCAGCAGCCTTAGACAGGGGGCGGATCGGTCACCCCTCCACTTT.

The chain joins TRBV4-1 to TRBJ2-3, with D possibly matching TRBD1 (6 bases). V dropped 0 bases and J dropped 9 bases, with 19 bases sitting between them. The CDR3 runs to 16 residues. In germline, CDR1 is MGHRA, CDR2 YSYEKL. CDR3: CASSQDGRTAPGTQYF. DNA for the CDR3: TGCGCCAGCAGCCAAGATGGACGGACAGCCCCGGGGACGCAGTATTTT.

This chain links TRBV10-3 with TRBJ1-3; perhaps TRBD1 as D (6 bases). Per the germline V gene, CDR1 is ENHRY and CDR2 is SYGVKD. There are 16 residues in the CDR3. V was cut by 7 bases and J by 2 bases, with 18 bases left in between. The CDR3 nucleotides read TGTGCCATCAACAAACGTGGGGGACATCCTGGAAACACCATATATTTT. Protein sequence: CAINKRGGHPGNTIYF.

V usage is TRBV6-4 and J usage is TRBJ2-3; D is possibly TRBD2 (5 bases). CDR1 is MRHNA, CDR2 SNTAGT, per germline. Trimming took off 2 bases at V and 0 bases at J, with 12 bases between the two ends. The CDR3 has 16 amino acids. The DNA of the CDR3 is TGTGCCAGCAGTGACCAAGCGGCAACTAGCACAGATACGCAGTATTTT. Translating it yields CASSDQAATSTDTQYF.

The rearrangement joins TRBV29-1 to TRBJ2-7, with TRBD1 as a possible D gene (6 bases). V was pared by 2 bases and J by 1 base, with 9 bases between. Germline V gene lookup returns CDR1 SQVTM and CDR2 ANQGSEA. The CDR3 loop spans 13 amino acids. The CDR3 bases are TGCAGCGTTGAAAAGGGGGTTTCCTACGAGCAGTACTTC. Translating gives CSVEKGVSYEQYF.

A few counts support this clone. The chain has TRBV9 and TRBJ2-3, with a tentative D call TRBD1 (5 bases). Germline CDR1 reads SGDLS; CDR2 reads YYNGEE. Trimming took 4 bases from V and 3 from J, leaving 12 bases between them. The CDR3 extends over 14 amino acids. DNA for the CDR3: TGTGCCAGCAGCTTATCGCCAGGGACAGATACGCAGTATTTT. Translated, it gives CASSLSPGTDTQYF.

The V and J genes are TRBV5-4 and TRBJ1-6; D is perhaps TRBD1 (6 bases). This CDR3 is built from 16 residues. V was pared by 4 bases and J by 7 bases, with 18 bases between. Germline V lookup: CDR1 SGHNT, CDR2 YYREEE (reference sequence). The CDR3 coding sequence is TGTGCCAGCAGCCTAGGTCAAAGGGGGGGAAATTCACCCCTCCACTTT. This translates into CASSLGQRGGNSPLHF.

V gene TRBV3-1 (or the pseudogene TRBV3-2) combines with J gene TRBJ1-1; D is possibly TRBD1 (5 bases). The CDR3 is 13 amino acids. Trimming took 5 bases from V and 5 from J, leaving 12 bases between them. The germline gives CDR1 LGHDT, CDR2 YNNKEL (reference sequence). This CDR3 reads CASSSPGRTEAFF. In nucleotides, the CDR3 is TGTGCCAGCAGCTCTCCAGGGAGGACTGAAGCTTTCTTT.

The chain employs TRBV11-2 and TRBJ1-2; the match to TRBD1 covers 9 bases. Per the germline V gene, CDR1 is SGHAT and CDR2 is FQNNGV. The V gene end was trimmed by 4 bases and the J gene end by 3 bases; junction bases not matched to a gene: 9. The CDR3 is made up of 16 amino acids. The CDR3 DNA reads TGTGCCAGCAGCTCGCTTCGGGACAGGGTTGACTATGGCTACACCTTC. Protein product: CASSSLRDRVDYGYTF. Filled out from reference TRBV11-2 and TRBJ1-2, the complete variable domain reads EAGVAQSPRYKIIEKRQSVAFWCNPISGHATLYWYQQILGQGPKLLIQFQNNGVVDDSQLPKDRFSAERLKGVDSTLKIQPAKLEDSAVYLCASSSLRDRVDYGYTFGSGTRLTVV.

V usage is TRBV28 and J usage is TRBJ2-1; 8 nucleotides line up with TRBD2. The CDR3 has 16 amino acids. The germline gives CDR1 MDHEN, CDR2 SYDVKM. Trimming removed 3 bases from V and 2 bases from J; junction bases left unmatched: 6. The DNA for the CDR3 is TGTGCCAGCAGTTTCCTCGGGGGGGGCACCTACAATGAGCAGTTCTTC. Residues: CASSFLGGGTYNEQFF.

This clone showed up just once. The chain has TRBV27 and TRBJ2-1; 13 bases align to TRBD2. This CDR3 region has 14 residues. Looked up from germline, CDR1 is MNHEY and CDR2 is SMNVEV (reference sequence). V lost 7 bases to trimming and J lost 4 bases; unmatched junction nucleotides: 1. The CDR3 DNA sequence: TGTGCCAGCAAGGGACTAGCGGGATACAATGAGCAGTTCTTC. Translated, it gives CASKGLAGYNEQFF.

V gene TRBV6-2 or TRBV6-3 combines with J gene TRBJ1-1; D unclear. Trimming pared 5 bases from V and 1 base from J, leaving 14 bases between. The V gene's germline CDR1 is MNHEY and CDR2 SVGEGT. There are 15 residues in the CDR3. The CDR3 coding sequence is TGTGCCAGCAGTCCGTACGGCAGGCGGAACACTGAAGCTTTCTTT. This codes for CASSPYGRRNTEAFF.

The chain uses TRBV28 and TRBJ2-7; D may be TRBD2 (5 bases). The germline V and J ends were trimmed by 8 bases and 0 bases, with 20 bases remaining between them. Germline V gives CDR1 MDHEN, CDR2 SYDVKM. CDR3 size: 16 residues. This CDR3 is CASGPLRRASSYEQYF. DNA of the CDR3: TGTGCCAGCGGCCCACTTAGGCGGGCAAGCTCCTACGAGCAGTACTTC.

The chain employs TRBV7-2 and TRBJ2-2; the match to TRBD2 covers 7 bases. The junction had 16 bases not matched to a gene; V was cut back by 0 bases and J by 0 bases. Germline CDR1 and CDR2: SGHTA and FQGNSA. There are 21 residues in the CDR3. The CDR3, as DNA: TGTGCCAGCAGCTTAGCTGTCCGGGAGCGGGGCCATACTCCGAACACCGGGGAGCTGTTTTTT. It codes for CASSLAVRERGHTPNTGELFF.

This chain connects TRBV18 to TRBJ2-1; D not certain. The V end was cut by 2 bases, the J end by 7 bases, with 9 bases between. The CDR3 contains 13 residues. Germline values: CDR1 KGHSH, CDR2 LQKENI. For the CDR3, the DNA is TGTGCCAGCTCACCATACCCGGTTAATGAGCAGTTCTTC. It codes for CASSPYPVNEQFF.